The sequence of this T cell receptor (beta chain) was determined in a study of T cells after yellow fever vaccination. This clonotype was picked up many times. In germline, CDR1 is DFQATT, CDR2 SNEGSKA (reference sequence). J gave up 8 bases and V 5 bases, and 7 bases lay outside the gene matches. The CDR3 totals 13 residues. Via MiXCR, TCRdb re-called the 5' RACE reads, giving one row per CDR3 protein. The profile covers 610,000 or so distinct CDR3 sequences, with approximately 13% appearing a single time and 15% taken by the ten largest. This rearrangement joins TRBV20-1 to TRBJ2-1; 9 bases line up with TRBD2. The sample in question was PBMCs, obtained on the day of the yellow fever booster vaccination. The sequence came from a man in his thirties or forties who received the YFV17D yellow fever vaccine. The CDR3 here is CSAVAGAIHEQFF. CDR3 bases: TGCAGTGCTGTAGCGGGAGCCATCCATGAGCAGTTCTTC.